One sample yielded the 21 T cell receptor beta chains listed below, sequenced in a study of blood T cell dynamics during melanoma immunotherapy. Time point here: week 3, after first cycle of checkpoint inhibitor. Libraries were prepared by immunoSEQ multiplex PCR; TCRdb keeps only in-frame clonotypes and omits some of them. The sample gives 7,500 to 8,500 clones, 88% of which show up once; roughly 2% is in the top ten. Sequenced material: blood, taken from a patient treated with checkpoint blockade. The receptors shown here come from a human donor with melanoma.

This chain links TRBV15 with TRBJ1-1; TRBD1 is a possible D gene (5 bases). From germline, CDR1 is LNHNV and CDR2 YYDKDF (reference sequence). Trimming left V 3 bases short and J 10 bases short, with 21 bases between. This CDR3 contains 15 residues. This CDR3 is CATSSESGAKRGAFF. Here the CDR3 DNA reads TGTGCCACCAGCAGTGAGTCCGGGGCGAAACGTGGAGCTTTCTTT. The full variable domain, its missing parts supplied by reference TRBV15 and TRBJ1-1, is DAMVIQNPRYQVTQFGKPVTLSCSQTLNHNVMYWYQQKSSQAPKLLFHYYDKDFNNEADTPDNFQSRRPNTSFCFLDIRSPGLGDTAMYLCATSSESGAKRGAFFGQGTRLTVV.

The rearrangement links TRBV2 to TRBJ1-5; a possible D gene is TRBD1 (6 bases). The V gene lost 6 bases and the J gene lost 0 bases, with 12 bases spanning the gap. The CDR3 spans 15 residues. Germline V gene data show CDR1 as SNHLY and CDR2 as FYNNEI. The CDR3 sequence is CASRTGFHSNQPQHF. In DNA form, the CDR3 reads TGTGCCAGCAGGACAGGATTCCATAGCAATCAGCCCCAGCATTTT.

The chain is built from TRBV6-5 and TRBJ1-3, with D perhaps matching TRBD1 (5 bases). Germline CDR1 MNHEY, CDR2 SVGAGI. CDR3 length: 15 amino acids. V lost 6 bases, J lost 2 bases, and 14 bases lay in between. The CDR3 sequence: CASSIGGRAGNTIYF. The CDR3 nucleotides read TGTGCCAGCAGCATTGGGGGTCGGGCTGGAAACACCATATATTTT.

This chain uses TRBV7-2 with TRBJ1-2; D unclear. Germline CDR1 and CDR2: SGHTA and FQGNSA. The CDR3 length is 11 residues. Trimming removed 3 bases at V and 6 bases at J, with 5 bases between. CDR3 nucleotide sequence: TGTGCCAGCAGCTTTCGTGATGGCTACACCTTC. Translated, it gives CASSFRDGYTF.

The chain has TRBV7-3 and TRBJ1-1, with 7 nucleotides matching TRBD1. J lost 1 base, V lost 7 bases, and 3 bases had no gene match. The CDR3 extends over 13 amino acids. The germline V gene encodes CDR1 SGHTA and CDR2 FQGTGA. CDR3 sequence (DNA): TGTGCCAGCAAGGAGGGGGCGAACACTGAAGCTTTCTTT. Translating gives CASKEGANTEAFF.

This clone was picked up a small number of times. The chain employs TRBV19 and TRBJ2-7; 8 bases map to TRBD2. CDR1 LNHDA and CDR2 SQIVND come from the germline V gene (reference sequence). CDR3 length: 14 residues. V lost 1 base to trimming and J lost 4 bases; unmatched junction nucleotides: 3. CDR3 bases: TGTGCCAGTAGTATAGTGGCGGGAGGTTACGAGCAGTACTTC. Translated, it gives CASSIVAGGYEQYF.

V usage is TRBV19 and J usage is TRBJ1-1; D gene uncertain. Germline CDR1 and CDR2: LNHDA and SQIVND (reference sequence). With 7 bases removed from V and 5 bases from J, the gap between germline ends came to 14 bases. This CDR3 contains 13 residues. Here the CDR3 DNA reads TGTGCCAGTACCCAAGTCCGAGGGACTGAAGCTTTCTTT. It yields the protein CASTQVRGTEAFF.

The chain is built from TRBV19 and TRBJ2-1; no definite D call. Trimming shortened V by 6 bases and J by 4 bases, and 10 bases separated the two germline ends. The CDR3 has 13 amino acids. Per germline, CDR1 LNHDA and CDR2 SQIVND (reference sequence). CDR3 nucleotide sequence: TGTGCCAGTAGCAAGTTGGGATACAATGAGCAGTTCTTC. It codes for CASSKLGYNEQFF.

The chain carries TRBV7-9 and TRBJ2-2, with 7 bases that match TRBD1. CDR1 and CDR2 from the germline V gene are SEHNR and FQNEAQ (reference sequence). Trimming at V came to 5 bases and at J to 4 bases, leaving 7 bases not matched to a gene. The CDR3 sequence is 15 residues long. This chain's CDR3 is CASSPRGQFTGELFF. The CDR3 DNA is TGTGCCAGCAGCCCCCGGGGACAGTTCACCGGGGAGCTGTTTTTT.

V usage is TRBV4-3 and J usage is TRBJ2-7; possible D gene TRBD1, 6 bases. CDR1 and CDR2 from the germline V gene are LGHNA and YSLEER. CDR3 length: 15 amino acids. V lost 5 bases, J lost 4 bases, and 18 bases lay in between. The CDR3 DNA sequence: TGCGCCAGCAGCTCAGTAACTACAGGGTCATACGAGCAGTACTTC. It codes for CASSSVTTGSYEQYF.

V usage is TRBV19 and J usage is TRBJ2-7; D ambiguous. The CDR3 sequence is 13 residues long. Trimming stripped 5 bases from V and 4 bases from J, with 12 bases between. Looked up from germline, CDR1 is LNHDA and CDR2 is SQIVND (reference sequence). The CDR3: CASSYRVSYEQYF. The CDR3 bases are TGTGCCAGTAGTTACAGAGTTTCTTACGAGCAGTACTTC.

This chain links TRBV7-8 with TRBJ2-7, with D unresolved. The CDR3 sequence is 15 residues long. V dropped 0 bases and J dropped 2 bases, with 11 bases sitting between them. From germline, CDR1 is SGHVS and CDR2 FQNEAQ. CDR3: CASSLATGAAYEQYF. CDR3 nucleotides: TGTGCCAGCAGCTTAGCGACGGGTGCGGCCTACGAGCAGTACTTC.

The chain combines TRBV10-3 with TRBJ1-5; weak D call: TRBD1 (5 bases). The length of the CDR3 is 14 residues. V gave up 2 bases and J gave up 6 bases, with 11 bases separating them. The germline CDR1 and CDR2 sequences are ENHRY and SYGVKD. The CDR3 spells CAISERTQGQPQHF. CDR3 nucleotides: TGTGCCATCAGTGAGAGGACCCAGGGTCAGCCCCAGCATTTT.

This clone came up once. The chain uses TRBV27 and TRBJ1-5; D possibly corresponds to TRBD1 (5 bases). Trimming shortened V by 3 bases and J by 2 bases, and 11 bases separated the two germline ends. The CDR3 is made up of 15 amino acids. Germline loops: CDR1 MNHEY, CDR2 SMNVEV (reference sequence). CDR3: CASSLLGVGNQPQHF. In DNA form, the CDR3 reads TGTGCCAGCAGTTTGTTGGGGGTTGGCAATCAGCCCCAGCATTTT.

The chain has TRBV5-8 and TRBJ2-7, with D uncertain. V gave up 6 bases and J gave up 0 bases, with 10 bases separating them. The germline CDR1 and CDR2 sequences are SGHTS and YDEGEE. The CDR3 is 13 amino acids. CDR3 residues: CASNRGFSYEQYF. CDR3 nucleotides: TGTGCCAGCAACCGAGGTTTCTCCTACGAGCAGTACTTC.

The chain employs TRBV19 and TRBJ1-2; tentative D call: TRBD1 (6 bases). V shed 6 bases and J shed 12 bases, with 20 bases lying between them. The CDR3 is 13 residues long. Germline CDR1 reads LNHDA; CDR2 reads SQIVND (reference sequence). Written as DNA, the CDR3 is TGTGCCAGTAGCCCGACCGGACAGAAAGGAAACACCTTC. It codes for CASSPTGQKGNTF.

The J gene is TRBJ1-3, the V gene TRBV7-2, with no clear D. The V and J ends lost 4 bases and 5 bases respectively, with 9 bases between them. This CDR3 has 13 residues. In germline, CDR1 is SGHTA, CDR2 FQGNSA. The CDR3 is CASSWARRNTIYF. CDR3 coding DNA: TGTGCCAGCAGCTGGGCGAGACGAAACACCATATATTTT.

The genes are TRBV13 and TRBJ1-1; perhaps TRBD1 as D (6 bases). This CDR3 is 14 amino acids long. The V and J ends lost 4 bases and 3 bases respectively, with 12 bases between them. Per the germline V gene, CDR1 is PRHDT and CDR2 is FYEKMQ (reference sequence). CDR3 nucleotides: TGTGCCAGCAGCTCGTACAACAGGGACACTGAAGCTTTCTTT. As protein: CASSSYNRDTEAFF.

This chain joins TRBV6-6 and TRBJ1-2; D is ambiguous. V lost 6 bases, J lost 13 bases, and 12 bases lay in between. CDR1 and CDR2 from the germline V gene are MNHNY and SVGAGI (reference sequence). The CDR3 loop spans 10 amino acids. The CDR3 nucleotides are TGTGCCAGCAGCAACCCAGCCCTCACCTTC. This encodes CASSNPALTF.

The rearrangement links TRBV5-4 to TRBJ1-3; unclear D gene. The ends were cut back, 0 bases at V and 2 bases at J, with 15 bases in the middle. The CDR3 length is 17 residues. CDR1 SGHNT and CDR2 YYREEE come from the germline V gene (reference sequence). This chain's CDR3 is CASSLAGSLHAGNTIYF. CDR3 in DNA: TGTGCCAGCAGCTTGGCGGGTAGCCTCCATGCTGGAAACACCATATATTTT.

The chain couples TRBV19 to TRBJ2-5, with 12 bases matching TRBD2. Gene TRBJ2-7 matches the end of the DNA better, so the J call may be wrong. From germline, CDR1 is LNHDA and CDR2 SQIVND (reference sequence). This CDR3 contains 15 residues. The CDR3 protein is CASSTGTSGRYEQYF. CDR3 DNA: TGTGCCAGTAGTACAGGGACTAGCGGGCGTTACGAGCAGTACTTC.